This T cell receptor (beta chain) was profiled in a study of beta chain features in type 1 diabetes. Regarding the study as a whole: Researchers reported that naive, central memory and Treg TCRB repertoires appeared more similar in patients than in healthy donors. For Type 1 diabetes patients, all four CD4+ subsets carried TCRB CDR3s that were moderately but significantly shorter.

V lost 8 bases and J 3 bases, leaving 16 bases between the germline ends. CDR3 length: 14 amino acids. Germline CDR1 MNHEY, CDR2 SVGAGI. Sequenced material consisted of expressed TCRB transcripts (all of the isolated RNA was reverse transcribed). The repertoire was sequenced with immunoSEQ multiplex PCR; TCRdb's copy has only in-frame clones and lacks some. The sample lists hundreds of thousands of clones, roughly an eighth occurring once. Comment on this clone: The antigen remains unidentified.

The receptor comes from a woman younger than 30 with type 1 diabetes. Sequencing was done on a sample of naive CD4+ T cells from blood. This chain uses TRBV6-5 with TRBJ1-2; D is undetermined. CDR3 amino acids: CASFTREADYGYTF. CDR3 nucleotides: TGTGCCAGCTTCACAAGGGAGGCCGACTATGGCTACACCTTC.